This note documents a single T cell receptor beta chain sequence. In germline, CDR1 is SGHRS, CDR2 YFSETQ. The CDR3 has 14 residues. V lost 6 bases and J lost 5, with 14 bases in between. The record originates from a study of blood T cells in healthy people across ages. Study information: T cells yielded about one barcoded beta molecule per two cells through template switching.

Together with a sample-barcoded 5' primer, a J-beta primer mix was included in a second PCR lasting roughly 6 to 12 cycles. Each cDNA molecule was tagged by a template-switch adaptor with 12 random nucleotides. A single record per CDR3 protein comes from TCRdb applying MiXCR to the 5' RACE reads. The table lists hundreds of thousands of distinct CDR3 sequences, approximately 39% of them singletons. What was sequenced was blood. The sequence came from a woman aged 55-69 years in good health. V usage is TRBV5-1 and J usage is TRBJ1-4; D not resolved. CDR3 residues: CASTLDFGNEKLFF. The CDR3 DNA reads TGCGCCAGCACCCTGGACTTCGGGAATGAAAAACTGTTTTTT.